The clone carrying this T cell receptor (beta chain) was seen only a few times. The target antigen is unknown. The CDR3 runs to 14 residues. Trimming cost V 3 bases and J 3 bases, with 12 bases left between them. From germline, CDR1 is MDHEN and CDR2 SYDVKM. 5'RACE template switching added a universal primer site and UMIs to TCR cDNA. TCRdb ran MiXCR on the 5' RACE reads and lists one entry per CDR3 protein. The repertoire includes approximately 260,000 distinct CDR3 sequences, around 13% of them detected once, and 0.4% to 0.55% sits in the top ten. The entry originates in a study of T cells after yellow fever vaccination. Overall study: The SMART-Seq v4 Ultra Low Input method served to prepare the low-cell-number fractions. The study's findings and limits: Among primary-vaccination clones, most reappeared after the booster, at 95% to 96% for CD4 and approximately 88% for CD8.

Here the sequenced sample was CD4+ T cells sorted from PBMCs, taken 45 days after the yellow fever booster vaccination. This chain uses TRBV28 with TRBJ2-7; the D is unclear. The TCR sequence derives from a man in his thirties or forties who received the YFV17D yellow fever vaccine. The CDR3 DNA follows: TGTGCCAGCAGTTTGGTACATGCGGTCTACGAGCAGTACTTC. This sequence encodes CASSLVHAVYEQYF.